One and the same sample provided the 7 T cell receptor beta chains below, sequenced in a study of shared clonotypes between healthy human individuals. The repertoire was sequenced with immunoSEQ multiplex PCR; TCRdb's copy has only in-frame clones and lacks some. The sample yields about 2.3 million clones, roughly 90% seen once. Sequencing was carried out using naive CD4+ T cells from PBMCs. Subset described: CD45RA+ positively selected. The receptor source for this set is a man younger than 30 in good health. Some clones in this sample may be carry-over from other donors' samples.

V and J are TRBV7-9 and TRBJ1-5; D unclear. Trimming removed 5 bases from V and 3 bases from J, with 20 bases in between. This CDR3 comprises 17 residues. In germline, CDR1 is SEHNR, CDR2 FQNEAQ (reference sequence). CDR3 residues: CASSPRGLPPFNQPQHF. The CDR3 DNA follows: TGTGCCAGCAGCCCTCGTGGGCTCCCACCGTTCAATCAGCCCCAGCATTTT.

The CDR3 DNA is TGTGCCAGCAGTCCTTCCGGTGCAACTAATGAAAAACTGTTTTTT. It is translated as CASSPSGATNEKLFF. This sequence joins TRBV7-3 and TRBJ1-4; D is uncertain. The CDR3 spans 15 residues. V was shortened by 6 bases and J by 0 bases, with 11 bases between the two germline ends. In germline, CDR1 is SGHTA, CDR2 FQGTGA.

In the case of this clone: The sample holds other DNA sequences that translate to the same CDR3. The chain uses TRBV28 and TRBJ2-7; D ambiguous. The V end was cut by 2 bases, the J end by 3 bases, with 8 bases between. The CDR3 is 13 residues long. Germline assignment: CDR1 MDHEN and CDR2 SYDVKM. As DNA, the CDR3 is TGTGCCAGCAGTTTAGGGCAGATCTACGAGCAGTACTTC. Translation gives CASSLGQIYEQYF.

A remark on this clone: Other DNA sequences within the sample encode an identical CDR3. The chain has TRBV6-6 and TRBJ2-7, with a weak D call TRBD1 (7 bases). With 6 bases removed from V and 3 bases from J, the gap between germline ends came to 9 bases. The length of the CDR3 is 12 residues. The germline gives CDR1 MNHNY, CDR2 SVGAGI (reference sequence). CDR3 nucleotide sequence: TGTGCCAGCAGCCAGGGGGGCTACGAGCAGTACTTC. Encoded protein: CASSQGGYEQYF.

For this clone: Other DNA sequences in this specimen translate into the identical CDR3. This chain links TRBV11-2 with TRBJ2-7; D is uncertain. Germline CDR1 reads SGHAT; CDR2 reads FQNNGV. Trimming took off 3 bases at V and 0 bases at J, with 9 bases between the two ends. This CDR3 has 14 amino acids. The CDR3 DNA reads TGTGCCAGCAGCTTGGATCCAGGCTCCTACGAGCAGTACTTC. Its translation is CASSLDPGSYEQYF.

The chain links TRBV5-1 to TRBJ2-3; 9 bases are a match to TRBD1. V gave up 4 bases and J gave up 0 bases; unmatched junction bases: 3. Germline V gene sequence: CDR1 SGHRS, CDR2 YFSETQ. The CDR3 extends over 15 amino acids. CDR3 loop: CASSVQGASTDTQYF. CDR3 in DNA: TGCGCCAGCAGCGTACAGGGGGCGAGCACAGATACGCAGTATTTT.

The genes are TRBV25-1 and TRBJ2-7; the D call may be TRBD1 or TRBD2 (5 bases each). This CDR3 has 14 amino acids. Germline loops: CDR1 MGHDK, CDR2 SYGVNS. V lost 3 bases and J 5 bases, leaving 14 bases between the germline ends. The CDR3 spells CASSEPGRFDEQYF. The CDR3 DNA follows: TGTGCCAGCAGTGAGCCGGGACGCTTCGACGAGCAGTACTTC.